This T cell receptor (beta chain) was identified during a study of shared clonotypes between healthy human individuals. Method: immunoSEQ multiplex PCR; TCRdb's copy keeps in-frame clones and lacks some. The sample shows about 2,100,000 clones, 85% to 95% of them seen only once. It was CD45RO-negative cells, positively selected for CCR7, that made up naive CD8 cells, with terminally differentiated effector memory CD45RA+ cells excluded. Germline V gene sequence: CDR1 SNHLY, CDR2 FYNNEI. CDR3 length equals 14 residues. V lost 6 bases, J lost 4 bases, and 15 bases lay in between. The TCR comes from a man aged 18 to 29 in good health. Some clones in this sample may be carry-over from other donors' samples. The chain is built from TRBV2 and TRBJ1-2; unclear D gene. What was sequenced was naive CD8+ T cells from PBMCs. CDR3 nucleotide sequence: TGTGCCAGCAGCCAAACGGGCGGAAGCTATGGCTACACCTTC. It specifies CASSQTGGSYGYTF.